What follows are 21 T cell receptor beta chains derived from one specimen sequenced in a study of T cell repertoires in cytomegalovirus infection. No antigen is known for these receptors. TCRdb independently ran MiXCR on the reads; one entry per CDR3 protein. The table lists about 920,000 distinct CDR3 sequences, roughly a third of them singletons, with around an eighth in the top ten. The sample consisted of cultured CD8+ T cells from PBMCs, taken from culture after CMV antigen stimulation. These receptors all stem from a human donor in good health (CMV status not recorded). Some clones in this sample may be carry-over from other donors' samples.

The chain is built from TRBV12-3 or TRBV12-4 and TRBJ1-2, with D unresolved. V shed 6 bases and J shed 8 bases, with 19 bases lying between them. This CDR3 has 14 residues. CDR3 amino acids: CASRAYEGGSGYTF. DNA of the CDR3: TGTGCCAGCAGGGCCTACGAGGGAGGGTCCGGCTACACCTTC.

A few counts support this clonotype. This sequence joins TRBV19 and TRBJ1-4; 7 bases map to TRBD1. The CDR3 is 11 residues long. V lost 7 bases and J lost 7; bases outside the gene matches: 0. Germline V gene lookup returns CDR1 LNHDA and CDR2 SQIVND (reference sequence). The CDR3 loop reads CASNRGEKLFF. DNA for the CDR3: TGTGCCAGTAACAGGGGTGAAAAACTGTTTTTT.

The rearrangement uses TRBV27 and TRBJ1-1; D ambiguous. The germline CDR1 and CDR2 sequences are MNHEY and SMNVEV (reference sequence). The V gene lost 1 base and the J gene lost 4 bases, with 10 bases spanning the gap. The CDR3 is 14 residues long. The CDR3, as DNA: TGTGCCAGCAGTTTATTGGGGTACTCCACTGAAGCTTTCTTT. Translation gives CASSLLGYSTEAFF.

A few counts support this clonotype. This sequence joins TRBV7-6 and TRBJ1-1; D is ambiguous. The CDR3 runs to 14 residues. V lost 3 bases and J 2 bases, leaving 10 bases between the germline ends. Germline V gene lookup returns CDR1 SGHVS and CDR2 FNYEAQ. CDR3 nucleotide sequence: TGTGCCAGCAGCTTTAGACCAAAAAACACTGAAGCTTTCTTT. Translated: CASSFRPKNTEAFF.

This sequence joins TRBV5-4 and TRBJ2-5, with D unresolved. Germline V gene data show CDR1 as SGHNT and CDR2 as YYREEE (reference sequence). The CDR3 contains 15 residues. V shed 0 bases and J shed 0 bases, with 9 bases lying between them. The CDR3 DNA reads as TGTGCCAGCAGCTTGGTTGGATTGTACCAAGAGACCCAGTACTTC. Its protein is CASSLVGLYQETQYF.

This clonotype was recorded at least ten times. This chain uses TRBV12-3 or TRBV12-4 with TRBJ1-1; D is ambiguous. The CDR3 length is 12 residues. Trimming shortened V by 2 bases and J by 7 bases, and 8 bases separated the two germline ends. This CDR3 reads CASSLPRNEAFF. The DNA for the CDR3 is TGTGCCAGCAGTTTACCCCGTAATGAAGCTTTCTTT.

J is TRBJ2-1 and V is TRBV27, with 9 bases lining up with TRBD2. Germline CDR1 is MNHEY and CDR2 is SMNVEV (reference sequence). Trimming cost V 6 bases and J 5 bases; bases outside gene matches: 11. The CDR3 extends over 16 amino acids. Written as DNA, the CDR3 is TGTGCCAGCAGCCGACTAGCGGACATTCTCGACAATGAGCAGTTCTTC. It specifies CASSRLADILDNEQFF.

In DNA, the CDR3 is TGTGCCAGCTCTTACATCGGGGGGGCAGAAGATACGCAGTATTTT. Its protein product is CASSYIGGAEDTQYF. The V and J genes are TRBV27 and TRBJ2-3, with 8 bases that match TRBD2. J was trimmed by 5 bases and V by 8 bases; bases with no gene match: 12. The germline V gene has CDR1 MNHEY and CDR2 SMNVEV (reference sequence). The CDR3 has 15 residues.

This clonotype was counted many times. The V and J genes are TRBV7-9 and TRBJ2-7; D not certain. Trimming left V 3 bases short and J 3 bases short, with 9 bases between. CDR1 is SEHNR and CDR2 is FQNEAQ in the germline V gene (reference sequence). The CDR3 runs 13 residues. CDR3 in amino acids: CASSFKTGYEQYF. For the CDR3, the DNA is TGTGCCAGCAGCTTTAAGACCGGCTACGAGCAGTACTTC.

V gene TRBV28 combines with J gene TRBJ2-7, with 9 bases that match TRBD2. The CDR3 runs 24 residues. Losses at the gene ends were 2 bases for V and 4 bases for J; bases not matched to a gene: 33. The germline V gene has CDR1 MDHEN and CDR2 SYDVKM. The CDR3 DNA follows: TGTGCCAGCAGTTTAAGGGTAGCGGGGGCCTCATCCCAGTCCTTTTCGGCCCCACTTTACGAGCAGTACGTC. Its translation: CASSLRVAGASSQSFSAPLYEQYV.

This CDR3 is CASSAIHGRGGYTF. The CDR3 DNA reads TGTGCCAGCAGCGCGATACATGGACGGGGAGGCTACACCTTC. This rearrangement joins TRBV7-4 to TRBJ1-2; D is uncertain. The germline CDR1 and CDR2 sequences are SGHVT and SQSDAQ. V lost 5 bases and J 8 bases, leaving 18 bases between the germline ends. CDR3 length: 14 amino acids.

This clonotype was detected many times. The chain recombines TRBV7-6 with TRBJ1-2; 7 bases fit TRBD1. This CDR3 comprises 13 residues. CDR1 is SGHVS and CDR2 is FNYEAQ in the germline V gene. The J segment lost 8 bases and the V segment lost 2 bases, leaving 5 bases of the junction unmatched. The chain's CDR3 is CASSLKGAGGYTF. CDR3 nucleotides: TGTGCCAGCAGCTTAAAGGGGGCTGGCGGCTACACCTTC.

The CDR3 here is CASSATSGPNTEAFF. The CDR3 DNA reads as TGTGCCAGCAGTGCGACGAGTGGACCGAACACTGAAGCTTTCTTT. The chain joins TRBV6-2 or TRBV6-3 to TRBJ1-1; no firm D call. The CDR3 covers 15 residues. The germline CDR1 and CDR2 sequences are MNHEY and SVGEGT. The V gene lost 5 bases and the J gene lost 1 base, with 14 bases spanning the gap.

This clonotype was counted a few times. The chain combines TRBV27 with TRBJ2-1, with TRBD1 matching over 9 bases. Per the germline V gene, CDR1 is MNHEY and CDR2 is SMNVEV (reference sequence). V shed 7 bases, J shed 8 bases, and the junction held 12 bases outside the gene matches. This CDR3 contains 15 residues. This CDR3 reads CASMSQGAIYDEQFF. In DNA, the CDR3 is TGTGCCAGCATGTCACAGGGGGCGATTTACGATGAGCAGTTCTTC.

This clonotype was detected ten times or more. This rearrangement joins TRBV7-2 to TRBJ2-1; 7 positions match TRBD1. Germline V gene sequence: CDR1 SGHTA, CDR2 FQGNSA. The V segment lost 1 base and the J segment 9 bases; nucleotides outside the gene matches: 15. The CDR3 spans 17 residues. The CDR3 DNA reads as TGTGCCAGCAGCTTAGACACGGACAGGTCGTTCAAGGGTGAGCAGTTCTTC. Protein: CASSLDTDRSFKGEQFF.

This clonotype was observed a few times. This chain connects TRBV7-9 to TRBJ1-5; D perhaps matches TRBD1 (5 bases). The V and J ends lost 3 bases and 8 bases respectively, with 11 bases between them. The CDR3 is 13 residues long. The germline CDR1 and CDR2 sequences are SEHNR and FQNEAQ (reference sequence). The CDR3 sequence: CASSLTVGEPQHF. CDR3 coding DNA: TGTGCCAGCAGCTTGACAGTTGGGGAGCCCCAGCATTTT.

This clonotype was seen only once. This may arise from a read error, as a much more abundant clone is one base away. The V and J genes are TRBV7-6 and TRBJ1-1; tentatively, D is TRBD1 (6 bases). The CDR3 contains 16 residues. V lost 2 bases, J lost 5 bases, and 18 bases lay in between. Per the germline V gene, CDR1 is SGHVS and CDR2 is FNYEAQ. The CDR3 spells CASSLFITGGDTEAFF. The CDR3 nucleotides read TGTGCCAGCAGCTTATTTATTACTGGGGGCGATACTGAAGCTTTCTTT.

The chain recombines TRBV6-5 with TRBJ2-1; D gene ambiguous. CDR3 length equals 15 residues. V lost 0 bases, J lost 9 bases, and 15 bases lay in between. Germline lookup yields CDR1 MNHEY and CDR2 SVGAGI. CDR3: CASSYSTSLGFEQFF. Here the CDR3 DNA reads TGTGCCAGCAGTTACTCCACCAGCCTAGGGTTTGAGCAGTTCTTC.

J is TRBJ1-2 and V is TRBV7-2, with D uncertain. The CDR3 has 15 amino acids. The germline gives CDR1 SGHTA, CDR2 FQGNSA. V lost 5 bases to trimming and J lost 4 bases, with 17 bases between them. CDR3: CASSLHGFVGYGYTF. In nucleotides, the CDR3 is TGTGCCAGCAGCCTTCACGGTTTCGTTGGCTATGGCTACACCTTC.

The V and J genes are TRBV6-1 and TRBJ2-7; D ambiguous. The CDR3 has 12 amino acids. CDR1 and CDR2 from the germline V gene are MNHNS and SASEGT. V lost 1 base and J lost 6, with 7 bases in between. The CDR3 bases are TGTGCCAGCAGTGAAGTTGGCGGCGAGCAGTACTTC. Its translation is CASSEVGGEQYF.

This clonotype was seen a handful of times. The chain employs TRBV29-1 and TRBJ2-5; TRBD1 aligns across 7 bases. The V gene end was trimmed by 0 bases and the J gene end by 0 bases; junction bases not matched to a gene: 13. The CDR3 spans 18 residues. Germline-derived CDR1 and CDR2 are SQVTM and ANQGSEA. Here the CDR3 reads CSVEDWTGASPYQETQYF. For the CDR3, the DNA is TGCAGCGTTGAAGATTGGACAGGCGCTTCACCTTACCAAGAGACCCAGTACTTC.